This entry concerns a single T cell receptor (beta chain). Antigen specificity is unknown. Using immunoSEQ multiplex PCR, the repertoire was profiled, and TCRdb retains in-frame clones only, with some absent. Of around 53,000 clones listed, over 70% are singletons. This entry is derived from a study of lymphopenia after photon versus proton radiotherapy. Study results and limitations: After lymphocyte nadir, photon-treated repertoires showed oligoclonal expansion, especially CD8+ Temra. Under photons, naive T cells and diversity fell while effector/memory populations rose.

CDR1 is MGHRA and CDR2 is YSYEKL in the germline V gene. Losses at the gene ends were 1 base for V and 6 bases for J; bases not matched to a gene: 4. This CDR3 is built from 14 residues. Material: peripheral blood, obtained from a patient treated with photon-based radiotherapy. This chain joins TRBV4-1 and TRBJ2-7; TRBD2 matches at 9 bases. The sequence was obtained from a man aged 45-60 years with gastric cancer. The CDR3 is CASSQAGTSREQYF. CDR3 DNA: TGCGCCAGCAGCCAAGCCGGGACTAGCCGCGAGCAGTACTTC.